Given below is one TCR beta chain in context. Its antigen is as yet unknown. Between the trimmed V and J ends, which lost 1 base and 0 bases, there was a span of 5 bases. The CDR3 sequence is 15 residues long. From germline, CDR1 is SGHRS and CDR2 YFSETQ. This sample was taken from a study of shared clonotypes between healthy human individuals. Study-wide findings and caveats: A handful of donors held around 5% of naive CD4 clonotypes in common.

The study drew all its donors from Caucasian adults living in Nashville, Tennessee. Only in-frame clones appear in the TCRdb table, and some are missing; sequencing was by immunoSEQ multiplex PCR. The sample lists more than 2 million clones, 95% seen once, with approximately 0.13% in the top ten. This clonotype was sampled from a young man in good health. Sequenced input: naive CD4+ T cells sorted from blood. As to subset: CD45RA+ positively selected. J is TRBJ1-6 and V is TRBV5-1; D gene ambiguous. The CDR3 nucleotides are TGCGCCAGCAGCTTGCCTAGCTCCTATAATTCACCCCTCCACTTT. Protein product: CASSLPSSYNSPLHF.